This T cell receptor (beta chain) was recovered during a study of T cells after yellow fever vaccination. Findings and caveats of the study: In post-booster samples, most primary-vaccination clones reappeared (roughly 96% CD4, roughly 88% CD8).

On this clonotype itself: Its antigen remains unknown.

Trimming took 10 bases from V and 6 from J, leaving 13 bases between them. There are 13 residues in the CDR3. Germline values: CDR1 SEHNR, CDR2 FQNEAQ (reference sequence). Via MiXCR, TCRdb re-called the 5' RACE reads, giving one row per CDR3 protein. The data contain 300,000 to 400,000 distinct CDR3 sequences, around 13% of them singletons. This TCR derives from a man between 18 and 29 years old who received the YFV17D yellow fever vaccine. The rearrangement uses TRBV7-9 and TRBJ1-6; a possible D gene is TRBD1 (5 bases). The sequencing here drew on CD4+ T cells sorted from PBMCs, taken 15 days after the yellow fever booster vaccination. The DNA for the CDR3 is TGTGCCACCGATACAGGACCTAATTCACCCCTCCACTTT. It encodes CATDTGPNSPLHF.